This T cell receptor beta chain was documented in a study of cytomegalovirus exposure and HLA in healthy donors. This clone was detected only once. Its antigen is not known. PCR employed 60 Vbeta and 13 Jbeta primers. The protocol was immunoSEQ multiplex PCR, while the TCRdb copy is restricted to in-frame clones and leaves out a portion. The sample records about 130,000 clones, around 82% being singletons. With 5 bases clipped from V and 2 bases from J, the junction kept 6 bases outside the gene matches. The CDR3 is made up of 15 amino acids. Germline CDR1 PRHDT, CDR2 FYEKMQ (reference sequence). Overall study findings and caveats: The classifier reportedly diagnosed cytomegalovirus status with high specificity and sensitivity. Links to common viral pathogens appeared, in a later analysis, for several of the most significant clusters. 164 TCR beta chains were listed as cytomegalovirus-associated. A few chains tied to CMV proved CMV antigen-specific in vitro.

This TCR was sampled from a boy aged 10-17 years in good health and CMV-seronegative. The rearrangement uses TRBV13 and TRBJ2-1; TRBD1 aligns across 7 bases. Sequenced: PBMCs. The CDR3 is CASSPPGGPYNEQFF. The CDR3 DNA reads as TGTGCCAGCAGCCCCCCAGGGGGTCCCTACAATGAGCAGTTCTTC.